These 22 T cell receptor beta chains share one sample of origin, sequenced in a study of immune reconstitution after stem cell transplant in scleroderma. TCRdb passed the RT-PCR reads through MiXCR, listing each CDR3 protein once. The data contain more than 2,500 distinct CDR3 sequences, around 3.3% of them singletons. The sample was gathered before or after autologous hematopoietic stem cell transplantation (not recorded which). All receptors derive from a human donor with systemic sclerosis.

This clonotype qualifies as medium-sized. This chain uses TRBV5-1 with TRBJ1-1; 9 bases agree with TRBD1. The ends lost 4 bases at V and 5 bases at J; junction bases unmatched: 9. There are 15 residues in the CDR3. The germline gives CDR1 SGHRS, CDR2 YFSETQ. CDR3 protein: CASSPSGTGQTEAFF. CDR3 DNA sequence: TGCGCCAGCAGCCCCTCCGGGACAGGGCAAACTGAAGCTTTCTTT.

Sample share makes this clonotype medium-sized. CDR3 amino acids: CSARRTGPNQPQHF. The CDR3 DNA follows: TGCAGTGCTAGAAGGACAGGACCGAATCAGCCCCAGCATTTT. V usage is TRBV20-1 and J usage is TRBJ1-5; TRBD1 matches 7 bases. The CDR3 runs 14 residues. V lost 2 bases and J lost 4; bases outside the gene matches: 5. Germline lookup yields CDR1 DFQATT and CDR2 SNEGSKA (reference sequence).

This clonotype counts as medium-sized. The chain recombines TRBV20-1 with TRBJ1-2; 10 bases map to TRBD1. The CDR3 covers 13 residues. Germline V CDR1 and CDR2: DFQATT, SNEGSKA (reference sequence). Trimming took 6 bases from V and 5 from J; bases not matched to a gene: 6. CDR3 coding DNA: TGCAGTGCATGGGACAGGGGATGGTATGGCTACACCTTC. This codes for CSAWDRGWYGYTF.

By its share, this clonotype is large. This CDR3 is CASRPNRQDGSPLHF. As DNA, the CDR3 is TGCGCCAGCAGGCCCAACCGACAGGACGGATCACCCCTCCACTTT. The rearrangement links TRBV10-2 to TRBJ1-6, with D perhaps TRBD1 (6 bases). CDR3 length: 15 amino acids. Germline loops: CDR1 WSHSY, CDR2 SAAADI. V lost 6 bases to trimming and J lost 10 bases, with 19 bases between them.

This clonotype is medium-sized (0.01 to 0.1%) by share. The V call is TRBV20-1, the J call TRBJ1-6; D is possibly TRBD1 (5 bases). Trimming stripped 6 bases from V and 5 bases from J, with 11 bases between. The length of the CDR3 is 13 residues. Germline loops: CDR1 DFQATT, CDR2 SNEGSKA (reference sequence). The CDR3 coding sequence is TGCAGTGCGGGGGGGAAGAATAATTCACCCCTCCACTTT. Its translation: CSAGGKNNSPLHF.

This clonotype is deemed medium-sized. The V call is TRBV7-6, the J call TRBJ2-1, with D unresolved. Germline CDR1 is SGHVS and CDR2 is FNYEAQ. Trimming stripped 1 base from V and 3 bases from J, with 4 bases between. This CDR3 comprises 13 residues. CDR3 region: CASSLVGYNEQFF. CDR3 DNA: TGTGCCAGCAGCTTAGTGGGCTACAATGAGCAGTTCTTC.

This clonotype is medium-sized by share. The chain joins TRBV12-3 or TRBV12-4 to TRBJ1-4; 8 bases are a match to TRBD1. The CDR3 is made up of 14 amino acids. V was clipped by 6 bases and J by 7 bases; unmatched bases: 7. The CDR3, as DNA: TGTGCCAGCAGCATCAGGGGGCTGACTGAAAAACTGTTTTTT. Translating it yields CASSIRGLTEKLFF.

Details on this clonotype: A much larger clonotype is one base distant, so this may be a read error. The CDR3, as DNA: TGTGCCACCGGCAGAGGGGGGGACAGGGGGAAGTTTGAGCAGTTCTTC. This sequence encodes CATGRGGDRGKFEQFF. The chain links TRBV15 to TRBJ2-1, with TRBD1 matching over 11 bases. Germline CDR1 and CDR2: LNHNV and YYDKDF (reference sequence). The CDR3 loop spans 16 amino acids.

By proportion, this clonotype is medium-sized. This chain joins TRBV27 and TRBJ2-1; no definite D call. Germline V gene lookup returns CDR1 MNHEY and CDR2 SMNVEV (reference sequence). The V end was cut by 0 bases, the J end by 7 bases, with 16 bases between. This CDR3 comprises 16 residues. The CDR3 DNA follows: TGTGCCAGCAGTTTATCGACCTTCGGCGATTGGAATGAGCAGTTCTTC. Amino acids: CASSLSTFGDWNEQFF.

By share of the sample, this clonotype is medium-sized. The chain carries TRBV27 and TRBJ1-1, with 7 bases aligning to TRBD1. Germline trimming cut 5 bases from V and 10 bases from J; bases unmatched to any gene: 4. Germline CDR1 reads MNHEY; CDR2 reads SMNVEV (reference sequence). This CDR3 spans 11 amino acids. This CDR3 is CASSTPGGAFF. Written as DNA, the CDR3 is TGTGCCAGCAGTACCCCAGGGGGAGCTTTCTTT.

By sample fraction, this clonotype is medium-sized. The V call is TRBV20-1, the J call TRBJ1-1; D is undetermined. Trimming pared 0 bases from V and 11 bases from J, leaving 28 bases between. Germline V gives CDR1 DFQATT, CDR2 SNEGSKA (reference sequence). The CDR3 runs to 17 residues. The CDR3 protein is CSARDRPLTERVRWAFF. The CDR3 DNA sequence: TGCAGTGCTAGAGATCGACCCCTGACCGAAAGGGTTAGGTGGGCTTTCTTT.

This clonotype is medium-sized (0.01 to 0.1%) by share. The V and J genes are TRBV4-2 and TRBJ1-6; weak D call: TRBD1 (6 bases). The V end lost 4 bases, the J end lost 11 bases, and 15 bases lay between the germline ends. The CDR3 is made up of 14 amino acids. Germline lookup yields CDR1 LGHNA and CDR2 YNFKEQ. The DNA of the CDR3 is TGTGCCAGCAGCCCAGGGCCCAGGGGAGCACCCCTCCACTTT. It yields the protein CASSPGPRGAPLHF.

This clonotype rates as medium-sized. V usage is TRBV28 and J usage is TRBJ2-5; tentatively, D is TRBD1 (5 bases). Trimming left V 6 bases short and J 5 bases short, with 22 bases between. This CDR3 region has 16 residues. Germline V gene lookup returns CDR1 MDHEN and CDR2 SYDVKM. CDR3 sequence reads: CASSPQGKDGWETQYF. The DNA of the CDR3 is TGTGCCAGCAGCCCTCAGGGTAAAGACGGATGGGAGACCCAGTACTTC.

Comments on this clonotype: A much more abundant neighbour one base away suggests this may be a read error. The genes are TRBV20-1 and TRBJ1-1; possible D gene TRBD1, 6 bases. Germline V CDR1 and CDR2: DFQATT, SNEGSKA (reference sequence). Trimming pared 4 bases from V and 4 bases from J, leaving 10 bases between. CDR3 length equals 12 residues. The DNA for the CDR3 is TGCAGTGCTAACAGGGTGAGCACTGAAGCTTTCTTT. It encodes CSANRVSTEAFF.

This clonotype is labeled medium-sized. This chain links TRBV12-3 or TRBV12-4 with TRBJ1-1, with TRBD1 matching 9 bases. This CDR3 has 13 amino acids. The V and J ends lost 6 bases and 11 bases, in that order; junction bases with no gene match: 10. The CDR3 loop reads CASSRTGVLEAFF. The CDR3 DNA is TGTGCCAGCAGCCGGACAGGGGTTCTTGAGGCTTTCTTT.

This chain joins TRBV5-1 and TRBJ1-6; 7 nucleotides match TRBD1. Germline V gene sequence: CDR1 SGHRS, CDR2 YFSETQ. The CDR3 spans 14 residues. Trimming removed 5 bases from V and 8 bases from J; junction bases left unmatched: 7. The CDR3 sequence is CASRNNRGDSPLHF. CDR3 DNA: TGCGCCAGCAGAAATAACAGGGGCGATTCACCCCTCCACTTT. Combining the CDR3 with reference TRBV5-1 and TRBJ1-6 gives the whole variable domain KAGVTQTPRYLIKTRGQQVTLSCSPISGHRSVSWYQQTPGQGLQFLFEYFSETQRNKGNFPGRFSGRQFSNSRSEMNVSTLELGDSALYLCASRNNRGDSPLHFGNGTRLTVT.

By share of the sample, this clonotype is medium-sized. V is TRBV25-1 and J is TRBJ1-1; D gene uncertain. The CDR3 runs to 13 residues. Trimming left V 6 bases short and J 3 bases short, with 11 bases between. Germline CDR1 is MGHDK and CDR2 is SYGVNS. CDR3 loop: CASRQDLDTEAFF. The CDR3 coding sequence is TGTGCCAGCAGGCAAGATTTGGACACTGAAGCTTTCTTT.

This clonotype is labeled as medium-sized. A junction end diverges from the germline sequence, so it may reflect a read error. The chain combines TRBV27 with TRBJ2-7, with D possibly being TRBD2 (5 bases). This CDR3 has 15 amino acids. Germline V gives CDR1 MNHEY, CDR2 SMNVEV (reference sequence). CDR3 residues: CTSRLELGVNYEQYF. The CDR3 DNA reads TGCACCAGCAGGCTGGAGCTCGGGGTAAATTACGAGCAGTACTTC.

By sample fraction, this clonotype is medium-sized. The V and J genes are TRBV6-5 and TRBJ2-5; D remains unclear. Looked up from germline, CDR1 is MNHEY and CDR2 is SVGAGI. This CDR3 is built from 16 residues. Trimming removed 7 bases from V and 2 bases from J, with 20 bases in between. The CDR3 here is CASTYASDGYQETQYF. The CDR3 DNA reads as TGTGCCAGCACTTATGCCTCGGACGGATATCAAGAGACCCAGTACTTC.

Relative to its sample, this clonotype is medium-sized. The V gene is TRBV20-1, the J gene TRBJ2-7; D gene unclear. This CDR3 has 14 amino acids. The germline CDR1 and CDR2 sequences are DFQATT and SNEGSKA (reference sequence). V shed 0 bases and J shed 6 bases, with 15 bases lying between them. Here the CDR3 reads CSARDRSSPAEQYF. The CDR3 region has the DNA TGCAGTGCTAGAGATCGCTCCTCCCCGGCCGAGCAGTACTTC.

This clonotype ranks as medium-sized. This sequence joins TRBV27 and TRBJ1-1, with D uncertain. V was shortened by 2 bases and J by 3 bases, with 7 bases between the two germline ends. Germline lookup yields CDR1 MNHEY and CDR2 SMNVEV (reference sequence). This CDR3 is 13 amino acids long. For the CDR3, the DNA is TGTGCCAGCAGTTTACAGGTCGACACTGAAGCTTTCTTT. Protein: CASSLQVDTEAFF.

By proportion, this clonotype is medium-sized (0.01 to 0.1%). The rearrangement links TRBV29-1 to TRBJ1-1; 8 nucleotides match TRBD1. CDR1 is SQVTM, CDR2 ANQGSEA, per germline. The CDR3 is 14 residues long. The ends lost 3 bases at V and 5 bases at J; junction bases unmatched: 8. The CDR3, as DNA: TGCAGCGTTGATGCAGGGGGCGGGGGAACTGAAGCTTTCTTT. It encodes CSVDAGGGGTEAFF. The variable domain in full, with the rest retrieved from reference TRBV29-1 and TRBJ1-1, is SAVISQKPSRDICQRGTSLTIQCQVDSQVTMMFWYRQQPGQSLTLIATANQGSEATYESGFVIDKFPISRPNLTFSTLTVSNMSPEDSSIYLCSVDAGGGGTEAFFGQGTRLTVV.